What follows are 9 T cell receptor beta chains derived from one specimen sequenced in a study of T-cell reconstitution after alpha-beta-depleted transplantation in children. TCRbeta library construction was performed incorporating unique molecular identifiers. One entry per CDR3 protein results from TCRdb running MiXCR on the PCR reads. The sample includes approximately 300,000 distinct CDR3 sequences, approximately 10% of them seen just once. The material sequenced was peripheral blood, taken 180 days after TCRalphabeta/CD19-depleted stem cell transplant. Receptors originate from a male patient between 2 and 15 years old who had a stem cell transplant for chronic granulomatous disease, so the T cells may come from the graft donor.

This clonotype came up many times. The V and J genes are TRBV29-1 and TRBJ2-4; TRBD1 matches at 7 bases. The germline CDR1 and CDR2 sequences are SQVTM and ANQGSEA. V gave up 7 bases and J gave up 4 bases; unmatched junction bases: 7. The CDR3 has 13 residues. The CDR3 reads CSALQGQKNIQYF. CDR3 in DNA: TGCAGCGCACTACAGGGGCAAAAAAACATTCAGTACTTC.

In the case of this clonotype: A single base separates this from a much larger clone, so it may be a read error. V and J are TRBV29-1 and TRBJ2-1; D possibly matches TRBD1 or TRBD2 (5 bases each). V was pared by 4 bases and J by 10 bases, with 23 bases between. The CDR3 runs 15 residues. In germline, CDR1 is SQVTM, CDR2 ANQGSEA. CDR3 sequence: CSVVGWGGWAPEQFF. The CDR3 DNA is TGCAGCGTTGTCGGTTGGGGCGGGTGGGCCCCCGAGCAGTTCTTC.

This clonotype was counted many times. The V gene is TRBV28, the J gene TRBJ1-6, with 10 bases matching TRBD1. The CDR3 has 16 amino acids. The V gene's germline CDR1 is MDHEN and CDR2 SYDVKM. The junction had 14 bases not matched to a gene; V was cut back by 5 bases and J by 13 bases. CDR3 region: CASSPMAGQGSSPLHF. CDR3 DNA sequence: TGTGCCAGCAGTCCCATGGCGGGACAGGGGTCTTCCCCCCTCCACTTT.

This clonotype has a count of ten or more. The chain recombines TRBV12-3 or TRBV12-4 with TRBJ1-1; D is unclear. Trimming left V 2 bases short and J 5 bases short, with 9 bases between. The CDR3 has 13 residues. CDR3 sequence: CASSLTVSTEAFF. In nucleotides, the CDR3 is TGTGCCAGCAGTTTAACCGTGAGTACTGAAGCTTTCTTT.

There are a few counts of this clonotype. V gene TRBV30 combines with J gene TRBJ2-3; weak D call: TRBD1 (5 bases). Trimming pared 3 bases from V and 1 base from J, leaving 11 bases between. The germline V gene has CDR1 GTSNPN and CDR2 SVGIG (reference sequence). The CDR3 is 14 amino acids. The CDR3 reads CAWSTGYGTDTQYF. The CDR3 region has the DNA TGTGCCTGGAGCACAGGCTACGGCACAGATACGCAGTATTTT. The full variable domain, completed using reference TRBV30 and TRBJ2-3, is SQTIHQWPATLVQPVGSPLSLECTVEGTSNPNLYWYRQAAGRGLQLLFYSVGIGQISSEVPQNLSASRPQDRQFILSSKKLLLSDSGFYLCAWSTGYGTDTQYFGPGTRLTVL.

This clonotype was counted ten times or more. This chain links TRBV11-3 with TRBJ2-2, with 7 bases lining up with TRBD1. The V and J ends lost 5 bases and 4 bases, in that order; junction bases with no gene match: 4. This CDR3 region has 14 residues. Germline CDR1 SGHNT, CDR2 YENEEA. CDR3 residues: CASSGHRGTGELFF. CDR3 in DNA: TGTGCCAGCAGCGGCCACAGGGGCACCGGGGAGCTGTTTTTT.

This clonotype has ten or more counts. The CDR3 is CSVEVETQYF. CDR3 sequence (DNA): TGCAGCGTTGAAGTGGAGACCCAGTACTTC. The J gene is TRBJ2-5, the V gene TRBV29-1; D is ambiguous. Germline assignment: CDR1 SQVTM and CDR2 ANQGSEA. The CDR3 extends over 10 amino acids. V was trimmed by 1 base and J by 5 bases, leaving 2 bases between them.

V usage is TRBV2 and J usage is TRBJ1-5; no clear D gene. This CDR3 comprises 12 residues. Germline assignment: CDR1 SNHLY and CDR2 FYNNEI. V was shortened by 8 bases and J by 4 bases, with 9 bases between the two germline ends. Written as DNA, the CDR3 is TGTGCCAGCCGTCGGGAAAATCAGCCCCAGCATTTT. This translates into CASRRENQPQHF. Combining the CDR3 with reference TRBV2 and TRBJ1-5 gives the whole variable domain EPEVTQTPSHQVTQMGQEVILRCVPISNHLYFYWYRQILGQKVEFLVSFYNNEISEKSEIFDDQFSVERPDGSNFTLKIRSTKLEDSAMYFCASRRENQPQHFGDGTRLSIL.

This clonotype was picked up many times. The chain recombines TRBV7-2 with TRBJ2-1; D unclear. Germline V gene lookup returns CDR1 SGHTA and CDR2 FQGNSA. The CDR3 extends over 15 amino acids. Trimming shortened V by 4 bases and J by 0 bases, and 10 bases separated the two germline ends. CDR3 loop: CASSWGPFSYNEQFF. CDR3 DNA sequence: TGTGCCAGCAGCTGGGGTCCGTTCTCCTACAATGAGCAGTTCTTC.